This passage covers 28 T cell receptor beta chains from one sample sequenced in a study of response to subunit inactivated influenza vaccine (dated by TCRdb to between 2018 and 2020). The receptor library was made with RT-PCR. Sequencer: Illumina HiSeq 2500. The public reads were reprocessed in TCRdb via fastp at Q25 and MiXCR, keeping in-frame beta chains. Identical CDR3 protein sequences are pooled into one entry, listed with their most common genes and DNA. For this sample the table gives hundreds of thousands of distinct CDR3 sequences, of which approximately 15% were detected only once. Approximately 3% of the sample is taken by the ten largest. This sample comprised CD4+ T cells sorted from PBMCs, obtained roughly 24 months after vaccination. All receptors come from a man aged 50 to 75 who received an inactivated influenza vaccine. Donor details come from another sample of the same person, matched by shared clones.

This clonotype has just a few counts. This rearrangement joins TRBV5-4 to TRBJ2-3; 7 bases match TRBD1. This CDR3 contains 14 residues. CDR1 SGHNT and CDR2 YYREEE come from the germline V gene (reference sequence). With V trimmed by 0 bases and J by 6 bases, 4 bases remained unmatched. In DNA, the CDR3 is TGTGCCAGCAGCTTGGCCGGGACAGCCGATACGCAGTATTTT. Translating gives CASSLAGTADTQYF. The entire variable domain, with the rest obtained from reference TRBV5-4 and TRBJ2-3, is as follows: ETGVTQSPTHLIKTRGQQVTLRCSSQSGHNTVSWYQQALGQGPQFIFQYYREEENGRGNFPPRFSGLQFPNYSSELNVNALELDDSALYLCASSLAGTADTQYFGPGTRLTVL.

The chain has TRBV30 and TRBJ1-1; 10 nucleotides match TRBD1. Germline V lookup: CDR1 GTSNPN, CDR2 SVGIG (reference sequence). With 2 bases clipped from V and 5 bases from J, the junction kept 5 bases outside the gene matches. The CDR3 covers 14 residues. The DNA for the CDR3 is TGTGCCTGGAGTCAAGACAGGGGGCGGACTGAAGCTTTCTTT. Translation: CAWSQDRGRTEAFF.

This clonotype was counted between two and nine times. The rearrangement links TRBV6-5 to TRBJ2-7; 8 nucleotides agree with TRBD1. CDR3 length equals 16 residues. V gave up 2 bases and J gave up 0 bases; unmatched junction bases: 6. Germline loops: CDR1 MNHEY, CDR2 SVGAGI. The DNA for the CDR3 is TGTGCCAGCAGTTACCAACGGACAGGGCTCTCCTACGAGCAGTACTTC. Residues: CASSYQRTGLSYEQYF.

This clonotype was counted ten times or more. CDR3 residues: CASSPRTSVYQETQYF. DNA for the CDR3: TGTGCCAGCAGCCCCCGGACTAGCGTGTACCAAGAGACCCAGTACTTC. This chain uses TRBV11-2 with TRBJ2-5; 9 nucleotides match TRBD2. Germline V gene sequence: CDR1 SGHAT, CDR2 FQNNGV. This CDR3 has 16 amino acids. V shed 5 bases, J shed 0 bases, and the junction held 7 bases outside the gene matches.

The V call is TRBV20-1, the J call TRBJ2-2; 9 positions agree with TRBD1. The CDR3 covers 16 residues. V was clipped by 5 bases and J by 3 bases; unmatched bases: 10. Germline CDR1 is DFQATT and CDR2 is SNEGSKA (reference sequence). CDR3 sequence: CSAETGGSLDTGELFF. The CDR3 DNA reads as TGCAGTGCTGAGACAGGGGGTAGCTTGGACACCGGGGAGCTGTTTTTT.

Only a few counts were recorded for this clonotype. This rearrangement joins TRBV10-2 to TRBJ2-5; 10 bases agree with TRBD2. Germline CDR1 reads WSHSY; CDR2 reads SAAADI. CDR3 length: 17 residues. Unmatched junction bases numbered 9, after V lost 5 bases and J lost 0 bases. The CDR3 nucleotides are TGCGCCAGCAGTCGGACTAGCGGTATTCCTTACCAAGAGACCCAGTACTTC. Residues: CASSRTSGIPYQETQYF.

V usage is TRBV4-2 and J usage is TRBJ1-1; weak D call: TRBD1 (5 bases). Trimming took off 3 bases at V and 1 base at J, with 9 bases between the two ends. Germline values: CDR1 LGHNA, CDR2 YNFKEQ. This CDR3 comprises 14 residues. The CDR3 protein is CASSQAQGNTEAFF. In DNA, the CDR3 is TGTGCCAGCAGCCAGGCTCAGGGGAACACTGAAGCTTTCTTT.

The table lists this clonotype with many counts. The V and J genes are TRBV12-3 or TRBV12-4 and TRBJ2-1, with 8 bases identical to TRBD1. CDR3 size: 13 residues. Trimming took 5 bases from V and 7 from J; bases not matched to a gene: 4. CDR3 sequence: CASSINRGNEQFF. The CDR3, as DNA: TGTGCCAGCAGTATAAACAGGGGGAATGAGCAGTTCTTC.

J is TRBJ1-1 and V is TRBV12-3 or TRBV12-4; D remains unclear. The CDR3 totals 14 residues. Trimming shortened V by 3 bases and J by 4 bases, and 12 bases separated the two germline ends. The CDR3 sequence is CASSFAAGGTEAFF. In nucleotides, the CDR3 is TGTGCCAGCAGTTTTGCGGCGGGCGGCACTGAAGCTTTCTTT.

CDR3 amino acids: CASSFGRTETYGYTF. Written as DNA, the CDR3 is TGTGCCAGCAGCTTTGGCAGGACAGAAACCTATGGCTACACCTTC. The chain links TRBV7-9 to TRBJ1-2; weak D call: TRBD1 (6 bases). The V gene's germline CDR1 is SEHNR and CDR2 FQNEAQ (reference sequence). The CDR3 consists of 15 residues. V lost 3 bases and J lost 4, with 15 bases in between.

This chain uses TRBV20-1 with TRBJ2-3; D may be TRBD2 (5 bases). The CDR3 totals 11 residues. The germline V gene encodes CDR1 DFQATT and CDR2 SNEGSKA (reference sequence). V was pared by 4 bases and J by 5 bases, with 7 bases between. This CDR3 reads CSAMGRDTQYF. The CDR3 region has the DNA TGCAGTGCTATGGGGAGAGATACGCAGTATTTT.

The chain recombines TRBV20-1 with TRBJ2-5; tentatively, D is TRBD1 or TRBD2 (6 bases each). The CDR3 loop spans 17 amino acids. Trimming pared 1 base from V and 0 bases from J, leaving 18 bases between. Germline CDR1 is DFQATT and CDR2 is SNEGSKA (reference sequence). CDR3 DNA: TGCAGTGCTAGAGGGCCAGCCTGGAGGGGGAACCAAGAGACCCAGTACTTC. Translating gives CSARGPAWRGNQETQYF.

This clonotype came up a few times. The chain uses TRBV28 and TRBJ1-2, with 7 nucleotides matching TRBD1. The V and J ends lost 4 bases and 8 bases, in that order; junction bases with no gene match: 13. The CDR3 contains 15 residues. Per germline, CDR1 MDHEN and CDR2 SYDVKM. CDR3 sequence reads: CASSSPGTDVGGYTF. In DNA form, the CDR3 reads TGTGCCAGCAGTTCCCCCGGGACAGATGTGGGCGGCTACACCTTC.

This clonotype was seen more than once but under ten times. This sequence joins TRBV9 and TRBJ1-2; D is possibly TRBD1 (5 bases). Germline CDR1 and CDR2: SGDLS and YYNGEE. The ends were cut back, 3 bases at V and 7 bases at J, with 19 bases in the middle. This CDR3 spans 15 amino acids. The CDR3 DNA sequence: TGTGCCAGCAGCGCAAGGGGCCACGGGGAGCTTGGCTACACCTTC. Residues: CASSARGHGELGYTF.

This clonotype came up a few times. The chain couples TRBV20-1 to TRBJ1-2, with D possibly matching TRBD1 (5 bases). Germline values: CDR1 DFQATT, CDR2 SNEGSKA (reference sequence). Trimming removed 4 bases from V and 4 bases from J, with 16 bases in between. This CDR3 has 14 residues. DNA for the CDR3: TGCAGTGCTACGGGGACCGCCAACTTCTATGGCTACACCTTC. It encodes CSATGTANFYGYTF.

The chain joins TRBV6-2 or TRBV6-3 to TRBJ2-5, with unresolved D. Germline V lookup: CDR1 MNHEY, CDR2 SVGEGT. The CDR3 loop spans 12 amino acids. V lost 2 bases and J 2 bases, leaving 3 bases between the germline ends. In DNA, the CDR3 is TGTGCCAGCAGTTACGTTCAAGAGACCCAGTACTTC. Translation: CASSYVQETQYF.

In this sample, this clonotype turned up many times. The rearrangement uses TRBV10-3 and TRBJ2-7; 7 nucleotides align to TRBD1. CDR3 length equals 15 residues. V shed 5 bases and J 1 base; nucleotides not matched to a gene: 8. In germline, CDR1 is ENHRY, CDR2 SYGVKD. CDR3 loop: CAISKDRTGSYEQYF. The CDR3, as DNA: TGTGCCATCAGTAAGGACAGGACCGGATCCTACGAGCAGTACTTC.

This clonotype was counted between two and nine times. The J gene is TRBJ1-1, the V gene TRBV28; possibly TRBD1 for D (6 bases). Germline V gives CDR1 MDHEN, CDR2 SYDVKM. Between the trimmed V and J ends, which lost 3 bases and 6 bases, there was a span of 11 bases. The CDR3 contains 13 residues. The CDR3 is CASSFTGKAEAFF. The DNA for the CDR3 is TGTGCCAGCAGTTTTACAGGGAAAGCTGAAGCTTTCTTT.

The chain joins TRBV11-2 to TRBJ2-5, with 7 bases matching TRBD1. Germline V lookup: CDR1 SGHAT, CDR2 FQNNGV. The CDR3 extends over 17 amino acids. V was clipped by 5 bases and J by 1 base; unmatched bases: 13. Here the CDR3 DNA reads TGTGCCAGCAGCCCGCTACCGGGACAGAGTTTCCAAGAGACCCAGTACTTC. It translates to CASSPLPGQSFQETQYF.

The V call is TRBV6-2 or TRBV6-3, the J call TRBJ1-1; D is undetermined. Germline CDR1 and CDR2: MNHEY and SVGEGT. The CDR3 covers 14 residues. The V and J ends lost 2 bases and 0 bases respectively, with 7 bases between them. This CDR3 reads CASSYGQVNTEAFF. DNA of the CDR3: TGTGCCAGCAGTTACGGGCAGGTGAACACTGAAGCTTTCTTT.

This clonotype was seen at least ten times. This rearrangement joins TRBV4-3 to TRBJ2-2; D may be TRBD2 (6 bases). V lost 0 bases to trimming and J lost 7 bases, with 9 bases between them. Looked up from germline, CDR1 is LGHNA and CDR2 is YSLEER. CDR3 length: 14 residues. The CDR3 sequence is CASSQDLGGGELFF. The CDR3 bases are TGCGCCAGCAGCCAAGATTTGGGGGGCGGGGAGCTGTTTTTT.

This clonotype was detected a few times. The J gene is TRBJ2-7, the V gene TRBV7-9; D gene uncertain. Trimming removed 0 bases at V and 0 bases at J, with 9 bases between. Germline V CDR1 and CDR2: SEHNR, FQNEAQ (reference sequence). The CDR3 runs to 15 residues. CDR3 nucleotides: TGTGCCAGCAGCTTAGCGGGCGGCCTCTCCTACGAGCAGTACTTC. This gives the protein CASSLAGGLSYEQYF.

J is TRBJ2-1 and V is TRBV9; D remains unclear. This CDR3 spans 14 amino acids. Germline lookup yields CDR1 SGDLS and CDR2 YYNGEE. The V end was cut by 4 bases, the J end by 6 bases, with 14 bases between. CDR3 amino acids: CASSHPDPGNEQFF. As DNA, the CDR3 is TGTGCCAGCAGCCACCCCGACCCGGGCAATGAGCAGTTCTTC.

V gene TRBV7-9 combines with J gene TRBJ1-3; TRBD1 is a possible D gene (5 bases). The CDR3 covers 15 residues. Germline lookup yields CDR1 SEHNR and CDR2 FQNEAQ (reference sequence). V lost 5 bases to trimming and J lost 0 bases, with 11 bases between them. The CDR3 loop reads CASSPGPASGNTIYF. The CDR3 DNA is TGTGCCAGCAGCCCGGGACCGGCCTCTGGAAACACCATATATTTT.

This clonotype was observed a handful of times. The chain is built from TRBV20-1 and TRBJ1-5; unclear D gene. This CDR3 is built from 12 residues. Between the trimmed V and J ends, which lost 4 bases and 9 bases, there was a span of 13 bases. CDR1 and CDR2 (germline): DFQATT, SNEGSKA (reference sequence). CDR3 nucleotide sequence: TGCAGTGCTAAAGATGGGAATGCGCCCCAGCATTTT. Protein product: CSAKDGNAPQHF.

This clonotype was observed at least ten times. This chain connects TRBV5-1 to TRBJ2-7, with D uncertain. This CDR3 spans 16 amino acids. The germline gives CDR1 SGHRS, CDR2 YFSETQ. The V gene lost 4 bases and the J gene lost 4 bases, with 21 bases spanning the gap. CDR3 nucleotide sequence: TGCGCCAGCAGCCGCCGGGCGTCAGCAAAGAATTACGAGCAGTACTTC. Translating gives CASSRRASAKNYEQYF.

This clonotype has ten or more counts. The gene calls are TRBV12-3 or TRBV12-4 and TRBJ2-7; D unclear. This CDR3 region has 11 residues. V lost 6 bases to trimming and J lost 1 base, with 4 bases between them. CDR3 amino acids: CASRNSYEQYF. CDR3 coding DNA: TGTGCCAGCAGGAATTCCTACGAGCAGTACTTC.

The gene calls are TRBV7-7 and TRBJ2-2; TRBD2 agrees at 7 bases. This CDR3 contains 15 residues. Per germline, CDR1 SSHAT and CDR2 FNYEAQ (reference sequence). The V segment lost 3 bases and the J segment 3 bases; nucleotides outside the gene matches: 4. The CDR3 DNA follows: TGTGCCAGCAGCTTGGCTAGCGGCCACACCGGGGAGCTGTTTTTT. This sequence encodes CASSLASGHTGELFF.